These 17 T cell receptor beta chains share one sample of origin, sequenced in a study of blood T cell repertoires in COVID-19 (dated by TCRdb to the early 2020s). Libraries were constructed by the immunoSEQ multiplex PCR assay. This is the immuneACCESS table as TCRdb keeps it, with only in-frame sequences that have V and J called. A part of the clones is gone; compared with another copy, unresolved V genes explain less than half, and the rest is unexplained. The sample table lists around 250,000 clones, 85% to 90% of them with a count of one. The ten largest clones add up to over 3.5% of the sample. The sequenced sample was PBMCs or T cells enriched from blood (not recorded which). These TCRs come from a woman aged 25 to 45 with acute COVID-19.

The chain is built from TRBV5-1 and TRBJ2-1, with a tentative D call TRBD2 (5 bases). CDR3 length equals 16 residues. V was trimmed by 7 bases and J by 8 bases, leaving 25 bases between them. CDR1 is SGHRS, CDR2 YFSETQ, per germline. CDR3 protein: CASDERVGVVPHEQFF. The CDR3 DNA sequence: TGCGCCAGCGACGAGAGGGTGGGAGTGGTCCCCCATGAGCAGTTCTTC.

The V and J genes are TRBV18 and TRBJ2-3; D perhaps matches TRBD1 (5 bases). Trimming removed 5 bases at V and 1 base at J, with 13 bases between. The CDR3 sequence is 15 residues long. Germline CDR1 KGHSH, CDR2 LQKENI. CDR3 nucleotides: TGTGCCAGCTCAGGTAGGGGAAGCGGCACAGATACGCAGTATTTT. Amino acid sequence: CASSGRGSGTDTQYF. The variable domain in full, with the rest retrieved from reference TRBV18 and TRBJ2-3, is NAGVMQNPRHLVRRRGQEARLRCSPMKGHSHVYWYRQLPEEGLKFMVYLQKENIIDESGMPKERFSAEFPKEGPSILRIQQVVRGDSAAYFCASSGRGSGTDTQYFGPGTRLTVL.

The chain joins TRBV4-3 to TRBJ1-4; 9 nucleotides align to TRBD1. Germline V lookup: CDR1 LGHNA, CDR2 YSLEER. The CDR3 is 16 residues long. The junction had 9 bases not matched to a gene; V was cut back by 2 bases and J by 8 bases. The CDR3 sequence: CASSQLDTGGREKLFF. CDR3 DNA: TGCGCCAGCAGCCAACTAGATACAGGGGGCAGGGAAAAACTGTTTTTT.

The V gene is TRBV10-1, the J gene TRBJ2-2; D might be TRBD2 (6 bases). Trimming cost V 7 bases and J 2 bases, with 8 bases left between them. Germline V gives CDR1 WNHNN, CDR2 SYGVQD (reference sequence). The CDR3 is 13 residues long. CDR3 DNA sequence: TGCGCCAGCATAGGGACTAACACCGGGGAGCTGTTTTTT. As protein: CASIGTNTGELFF.

The CDR3 loop reads CASSTSDRGPYEQYF. CDR3 DNA: TGTGCCAGCAGTACATCGGACAGGGGGCCCTACGAGCAGTACTTC. V gene TRBV28 combines with J gene TRBJ2-7, with 11 bases fitting TRBD1. CDR3 size: 15 residues. Germline V lookup: CDR1 MDHEN, CDR2 SYDVKM. The V segment lost 5 bases and the J segment 2 bases; nucleotides outside the gene matches: 5.

The rearrangement joins TRBV9 to TRBJ2-2, with no clear D. This CDR3 comprises 13 residues. Germline loops: CDR1 SGDLS, CDR2 YYNGEE. V gave up 6 bases and J gave up 3 bases, with 9 bases separating them. The CDR3 DNA reads TGTGCCAGCACCCGACTCGACACCGGGGAGCTGTTTTTT. Amino acids: CASTRLDTGELFF.

This chain joins TRBV5-1 and TRBJ1-6; 8 bases agree with TRBD1. This CDR3 has 16 residues. V lost 3 bases to trimming and J lost 4 bases; unmatched junction nucleotides: 6. Germline values: CDR1 SGHRS, CDR2 YFSETQ. The CDR3 region is CASSSAGTGYNSPLHF. In DNA form, the CDR3 reads TGCGCCAGCAGCTCTGCCGGGACAGGTTATAATTCACCCCTCCACTTT.

The chain employs TRBV6-5 and TRBJ2-7; 10 bases line up with TRBD2. The CDR3 is made up of 15 amino acids. V lost 7 bases and J lost 3; bases outside the gene matches: 9. From germline, CDR1 is MNHEY and CDR2 SVGAGI. CDR3 amino acids: CASTGPGLADYEQYF. CDR3 in DNA: TGTGCCAGCACCGGACCCGGACTAGCGGACTACGAGCAGTACTTC.

The chain couples TRBV6-1 to TRBJ2-1; 9 bases are a match to TRBD2. The CDR3 sequence is 16 residues long. The germline CDR1 and CDR2 sequences are MNHNS and SASEGT. Trimming removed 2 bases from V and 4 bases from J; junction bases left unmatched: 6. The CDR3 reads CASSEYNSGSYNEQFF. The CDR3 DNA follows: TGTGCCAGCAGTGAATATAATAGCGGGAGTTACAATGAGCAGTTCTTC.

This chain joins TRBV30 and TRBJ2-3, with TRBD2 identical over 9 bases. V gave up 4 bases and J gave up 7 bases; unmatched junction bases: 12. CDR1 GTSNPN and CDR2 SVGIG come from the germline V gene (reference sequence). CDR3 length: 15 residues. CDR3 bases: TGTGCCTGGATCCTGACTAGCGGACCCCGATATACGCAGTATTTT. The encoded protein is CAWILTSGPRYTQYF.

This chain joins TRBV5-1 and TRBJ2-1; tentatively, D is TRBD2 (6 bases). Trimming pared 6 bases from V and 6 bases from J, leaving 13 bases between. The CDR3 has 13 amino acids. Germline CDR1 reads SGHRS; CDR2 reads YFSETQ. The CDR3 is CASKETSSNEQFF. CDR3 nucleotide sequence: TGCGCCAGCAAAGAGACTAGTAGCAATGAGCAGTTCTTC.

The gene calls are TRBV9 and TRBJ1-2; 8 bases map to TRBD1. CDR1 and CDR2 from the germline V gene are SGDLS and YYNGEE. V dropped 0 bases and J dropped 3; count of bases not matched to a gene: 7. The length of the CDR3 is 16 residues. The CDR3 loop is CASSVGSRQGHYGYTF. The CDR3 region has the DNA TGTGCCAGCAGCGTAGGCTCGCGACAGGGGCACTATGGCTACACCTTC.

This chain links TRBV28 with TRBJ2-1, with D possibly being TRBD2 (5 bases). The CDR3 spans 14 residues. Germline V gene lookup returns CDR1 MDHEN and CDR2 SYDVKM. The V end lost 6 bases, the J end lost 13 bases, and 22 bases lay between the germline ends. CDR3 sequence reads: CASRLTGIEKPQFF. As DNA, the CDR3 is TGTGCCAGCAGGTTAACCGGGATCGAGAAACCCCAGTTCTTC.

The J gene is TRBJ2-1, the V gene TRBV4-3; D is undetermined. The CDR3 has 13 amino acids. Trimming took off 0 bases at V and 9 bases at J, with 9 bases between the two ends. The germline gives CDR1 LGHNA, CDR2 YSLEER. In DNA form, the CDR3 reads TGCGCCAGCAGCCAAGATTCAGCGACTGAGCAGTTCTTC. It is translated as CASSQDSATEQFF.

This sequence joins TRBV10-3 and TRBJ2-5; 8 nucleotides align to TRBD2. V was pared by 10 bases and J by 1 base, with 5 bases of the junction left unmatched. This CDR3 region has 13 residues. CDR1 is ENHRY, CDR2 SYGVKD, per germline. DNA of the CDR3: TGTGCCACCCTAGCGGGCCCCCAAGAGACCCAGTACTTC. The encoded protein is CATLAGPQETQYF.

CDR3 nucleotides: TGTGCCAGCAGCGCAGGCCCTCCAGAGGGCGGGGGCTACACCTTC. Its translation: CASSAGPPEGGGYTF. The genes are TRBV7-9 and TRBJ1-2, with D hard to call. The CDR3 sequence is 15 residues long. Trimming cost V 5 bases and J 8 bases, with 21 bases left between them. The germline CDR1 and CDR2 sequences are SEHNR and FQNEAQ (reference sequence). The whole variable domain, filled in from reference TRBV7-9 and TRBJ1-2, reads DTGVSQNPRHKITKRGQNVTFRCDPISEHNRLYWYRQTLGQGPEFLTYFQNEAQLEKSRLLSDRFSAERPKGSFSTLEIQRTEQGDSAMYLCASSAGPPEGGGYTFGSGTRLTVV.

The genes are TRBV7-8 and TRBJ2-7, with 9 bases matching TRBD2. Germline V gene sequence: CDR1 SGHVS, CDR2 FQNEAQ. There are 15 residues in the CDR3. The trim removed 1 base at V and 7 bases at J, leaving 8 bases unmatched. In nucleotides, the CDR3 is TGTGCCAGCAGCTTAGTTGCGGCGGGAGGGAGGGAGCAGTACTTC. Protein product: CASSLVAAGGREQYF. Full variable domain (missing parts from reference TRBV7-8 and TRBJ2-7): GAGVSQSPRYKVAKRGQDVALRCDPISGHVSLFWYQQALGQGPEFLTYFQNEAQLDKSGLPSDRFFAERPEGSVSTLKIQRTQQEDSAVYLCASSLVAAGGREQYFGPGTRLTVT.